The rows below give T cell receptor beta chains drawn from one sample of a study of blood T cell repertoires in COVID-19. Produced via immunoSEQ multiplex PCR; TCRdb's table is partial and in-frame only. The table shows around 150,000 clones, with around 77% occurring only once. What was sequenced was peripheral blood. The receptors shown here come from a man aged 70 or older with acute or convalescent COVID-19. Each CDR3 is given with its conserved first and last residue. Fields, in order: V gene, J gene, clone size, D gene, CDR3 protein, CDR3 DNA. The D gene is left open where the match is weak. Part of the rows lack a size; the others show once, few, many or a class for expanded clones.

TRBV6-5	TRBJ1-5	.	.	CASSPETDSNQPQHF	TGTGCCAGCAGTCCCGAGACAGATAGCAATCAGCCCCAGCATTTT
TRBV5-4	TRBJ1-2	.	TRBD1	CASSLADRDNYGYTF	TGTGCCAGCAGCTTGGCCGACAGGGATAACTATGGCTACACCTTC
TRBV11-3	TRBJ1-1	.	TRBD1	CASSPTGMLMNTEAFF	TGTGCCAGCAGCCCGACAGGGATGTTAATGAACACTGAAGCTTTCTTT
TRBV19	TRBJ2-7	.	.	CASSIEFGGTYEQYF	TGTGCCAGTAGTATAGAGTTCGGAGGAACCTACGAGCAGTACTTC
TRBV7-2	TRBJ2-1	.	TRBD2	CASSLEASGGYNEQFF	TGTGCCAGCAGCTTAGAGGCTAGCGGGGGATACAATGAGCAGTTCTTC
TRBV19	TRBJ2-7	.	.	CASSSLGGVYEQYF	TGTGCCAGTAGTTCTCTTGGGGGCGTCTACGAGCAGTACTTC
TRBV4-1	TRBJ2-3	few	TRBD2	CASSPGLGGDTQYF	TGCGCCAGCAGCCCTGGACTAGGTGGAGATACGCAGTATTTT
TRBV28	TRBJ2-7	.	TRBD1	CASVGQGSYEQYF	TGTGCCAGCGTGGGACAGGGGTCCTACGAGCAGTACTTC
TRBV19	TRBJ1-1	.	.	CASTPFEVNTEAFF	TGTGCCAGTACCCCTTTTGAGGTGAACACTGAAGCTTTCTTT
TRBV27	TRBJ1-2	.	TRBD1	CASSLYAGGGGYTF	TGTGCCAGCAGTTTATATGCAGGGGGCGGTGGCTACACCTTC
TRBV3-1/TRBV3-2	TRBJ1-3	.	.	CASSRYSGNTIYF	TGTGCCAGCAGCCGCTACTCTGGAAACACCATATATTTT
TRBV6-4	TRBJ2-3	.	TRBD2	CASRLAVYTDTQYF	TGTGCCAGCAGACTAGCGGTCTACACAGATACGCAGTATTTT
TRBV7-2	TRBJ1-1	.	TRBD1	CASSRSSTDRGPEAFF	TGTGCCAGCAGTCGAAGCTCTACGGACAGGGGGCCTGAAGCTTTCTTT
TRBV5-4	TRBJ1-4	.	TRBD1	CASSSPGQGLSGKLFF	TGTGCCAGCAGCTCCCCGGGACAGGGATTGTCGGGAAAACTGTTTTTT
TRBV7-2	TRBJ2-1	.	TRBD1	CASSLPQGRTGDEQFF	TGTGCCAGCAGCTTACCCCAGGGTAGGACAGGGGATGAGCAGTTCTTC
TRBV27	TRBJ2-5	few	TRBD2	CASSLTTAGYQETQYF	TGTGCCAGCAGTTTAACTACAGCGGGGTACCAAGAGACCCAGTACTTC
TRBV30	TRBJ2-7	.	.	CAWSPQFISPHEQYF	TGTGCCTGGAGTCCCCAGTTTATTAGCCCCCACGAGCAGTACTTC
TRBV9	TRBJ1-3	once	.	CASSVDNFSGNTIYF	TGTGCCAGCAGCGTAGATAATTTCTCTGGAAACACCATATATTTT
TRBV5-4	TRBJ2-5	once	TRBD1	CASSSGQDQETQYF	TGTGCCAGCAGCTCGGGACAGGATCAAGAGACCCAGTACTTC
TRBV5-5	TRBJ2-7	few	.	CASSLIAVYEQYF	TGTGCCAGCAGCCTAATAGCGGTCTACGAGCAGTACTTC
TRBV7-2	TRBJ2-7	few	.	CASSSPLSGEQYF	TGTGCCAGCAGCTCCCCGTTGAGTGGCGAGCAGTACTTC
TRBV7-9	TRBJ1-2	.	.	CASSLGAYYEGYTF	TGTGCCAGCAGCTTAGGAGCCTATTATGAGGGCTACACCTTC
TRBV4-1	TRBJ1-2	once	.	CASSENPGQSWYGYTF	TGCGCCAGCAGCGAAAACCCTGGGCAGAGCTGGTATGGCTACACCTTC
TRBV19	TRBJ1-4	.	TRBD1	CATTDRGTNEKLFF	TGTGCCACCACGGACAGGGGCACTAATGAAAAACTGTTTTTT
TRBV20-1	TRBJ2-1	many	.	CSASQPAENEQFF	TGCAGTGCTAGTCAACCTGCGGAGAATGAGCAGTTCTTC
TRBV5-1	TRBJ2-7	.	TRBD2	CASSLAGLAGVPAEQYF	TGCGCCAGCAGCTTGGCTGGACTAGCGGGAGTCCCCGCCGAGCAGTACTTC
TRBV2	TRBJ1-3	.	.	CASRKTTVGFNGNTIYF	TGTGCCAGCAGGAAAACGACAGTCGGATTTAACGGAAACACCATATATTTT